The following is a T cell receptor (beta chain) sequence with its context. Its antigen is as yet unknown. Other DNA sequences in this sample translate to the same CDR3. The sample comes from a study of tissue T cells after allogeneic stem cell transplantation. Overall study context: Smaller viable blood or marrow samples skipped sorting for direct DNA extraction. Notes on the study in general: Anatomically similar tissues had similar TCR repertoires within each patient. The patient cohort was small and clinically heterogeneous, with limited sampling depth.

CDR1 and CDR2 (germline): SGHNT, YYREEE (reference sequence). Trimming stripped 0 bases from V and 4 bases from J, with 10 bases between. The CDR3 is 14 amino acids. Sequencing used immunoSEQ multiplex PCR; TCRdb keeps in-frame clones, though not all of them. The sample records about 28,000 clones, 85% to 90% being singletons. This sequence originates from a woman aged 18 to 55 who later had graft-versus-host disease after an allogeneic stem cell transplant. This chain joins TRBV5-4 and TRBJ2-5, with D possibly TRBD2 on 5 matching bases. The sample consisted of blood, taken before transplantation. The CDR3 DNA reads TGTGCCAGCAGCTTGGCCGGGGTGGGAGAGACCCAGTACTTC. Translated, it gives CASSLAGVGETQYF.